The entry that follows covers one T cell receptor (beta chain) sequence. The junction does not match germline at one end; this may be a read error. The sample is drawn from a study of blood T cells in healthy people across ages. The people who gave samples were healthy Caucasians from Russia, aged about 6 to 100. Germline CDR1 and CDR2: LGHDT and YNNKEL (reference sequence). This CDR3 is built from 13 residues. PCR was performed a second time for roughly 7 to 12 cycles using a sample-barcoded 5' primer and a J-beta primer mix. TCRdb itself ran the 5' RACE reads through MiXCR, one entry per CDR3 protein. The repertoire has 650,000 to 1,000,000 distinct CDR3 sequences, around 45% of them found once; the top ten carry around 18%.

The sequencing sample was made of blood. V usage is TRBV3-1 and J usage is TRBJ2-7; perhaps D is TRBD1 or TRBD2 (5 bases each). The receptor was isolated from an older man in good health. The CDR3, as DNA: TGTGCCAGCAATGAGGGGTGGGGATACGGGCAGTACTTC. Protein sequence: CASNEGWGYGQYF.